Listed here are 15 T cell receptor beta chains from one sample, sequenced in a study of T cell responses to AZD1222 COVID-19 vaccine. Data came from immunoSEQ multiplex PCR; TCRdb stores just in-frame clones and leaves some out. This sample has tens of thousands of clones, with over 75% found just once. The sample in question was peripheral blood, obtained on day 0 of AZD1222 vaccination. These receptor sequences come from an adult in good health.

This chain connects TRBV20-1 to TRBJ1-2; D ambiguous. Germline V gives CDR1 DFQATT, CDR2 SNEGSKA (reference sequence). Trimming took 4 bases from V and 4 from J, leaving 7 bases between them. The length of the CDR3 is 11 residues. The CDR3 sequence is CSATGIYGYTF. The CDR3 nucleotides read TGCAGTGCTACAGGAATCTATGGCTACACCTTC.

This clone was detected a few times. The CDR3: CASSEYGEAGELFF. CDR3 DNA sequence: TGTGCCAGCAGTGAATACGGGGAAGCCGGGGAGCTGTTTTTT. The V call is TRBV2, the J call TRBJ2-2; D may be TRBD2 (5 bases). Per the germline V gene, CDR1 is SNHLY and CDR2 is FYNNEI. The V end was cut by 2 bases, the J end by 6 bases, with 10 bases between. This CDR3 region has 14 residues.

The gene calls are TRBV5-1 and TRBJ1-1; the D is unclear. The CDR3 has 13 amino acids. Trimming stripped 4 bases from V and 5 bases from J, with 12 bases between. Germline lookup yields CDR1 SGHRS and CDR2 YFSETQ. DNA of the CDR3: TGCGCCAGCAGCCCAGTATCGCCTACTGAAGCTTTCTTT. Its translation is CASSPVSPTEAFF.

The chain is built from TRBV5-4 and TRBJ1-6, with 9 bases that match TRBD1. The germline V gene encodes CDR1 SGHNT and CDR2 YYREEE (reference sequence). The CDR3 spans 16 residues. V was pared by 0 bases and J by 7 bases, with 5 bases of the junction left unmatched. For the CDR3, the DNA is TGTGCCAGCAGCTTGGGGGGGACAGGGAGGAATTCACCCCTCCACTTT. Translating it yields CASSLGGTGRNSPLHF.

The V gene is TRBV11-2, the J gene TRBJ1-2; 8 bases are a match to TRBD1. CDR1 is SGHAT and CDR2 is FQNNGV in the germline V gene. This CDR3 is 16 amino acids long. V was pared by 3 bases and J by 6 bases, with 12 bases of the junction left unmatched. The CDR3 nucleotides read TGTGCCAGCAGCTTCCCCCCTTCAGGGGGCAGAGATGGCTACACCTTC. It translates to CASSFPPSGGRDGYTF.

This clone was found once. The CDR3 DNA sequence: TGTGCCTGGAGTGTATATGGGGGGCTAACCTACAATGAGCAGTTCTTC. This encodes CAWSVYGGLTYNEQFF. The chain links TRBV30 to TRBJ2-1; D might be TRBD1 or TRBD2, each matching 6 bases. The V end lost 0 bases, the J end lost 2 bases, and 14 bases lay between the germline ends. Germline CDR1 is GTSNPN and CDR2 is SVGIG (reference sequence). CDR3 size: 16 residues.

The chain recombines TRBV7-2 with TRBJ1-2; D not resolved. The CDR3 has 12 amino acids. Trimming pared 5 bases from V and 8 bases from J, leaving 12 bases between. CDR1 is SGHTA, CDR2 FQGNSA, per germline. The CDR3 coding sequence is TGTGCCAGCAGCCTTAACCGAAGGGGCTACACCTTC. Protein product: CASSLNRRGYTF.

This clone was picked up one time. The chain links TRBV15 to TRBJ2-1; D unresolved. Germline V gives CDR1 LNHNV, CDR2 YYDKDF (reference sequence). Deletions cut 0 bases from V and 0 bases from J, with 9 bases between. The CDR3 covers 16 residues. DNA for the CDR3: TGTGCCACCAGCAGAGATTGGGGAAGCTCCTACAATGAGCAGTTCTTC. Translation: CATSRDWGSSYNEQFF.

The chain recombines TRBV5-5 with TRBJ2-6; 9 positions match TRBD1. Germline-derived CDR1 and CDR2 are SGHKS and YYEKEE (reference sequence). V shed 5 bases, J shed 1 base, and the junction held 7 bases outside the gene matches. The CDR3 is made up of 17 amino acids. This CDR3 reads CASRWGTGSSGANVLTF. As DNA, the CDR3 is TGTGCCAGCAGGTGGGGGACAGGGAGTTCTGGGGCCAACGTCCTGACTTTC.

The genes are TRBV7-2 and TRBJ1-5; D uncertain. This CDR3 contains 18 residues. In germline, CDR1 is SGHTA, CDR2 FQGNSA. V lost 2 bases, J lost 0 bases, and 17 bases lay in between. The CDR3 DNA is TGTGCCAGCAGCTTACTTTGGGCAGAAGACCCTAGCAATCAGCCCCAGCATTTT. Translating gives CASSLLWAEDPSNQPQHF. Complete variable domain (other parts from reference TRBV7-2 and TRBJ1-5): GAGVSQSPSNKVTEKGKDVELRCDPISGHTALYWYRQSLGQGLEFLIYFQGNSAPDKSGLPSDRFSAERTGGSVSTLTIQRTQQEDSAVYLCASSLLWAEDPSNQPQHFGDGTRLSIL.

This chain links TRBV6-5 with TRBJ1-1; D ambiguous. Trimming stripped 0 bases from V and 6 bases from J, with 8 bases between. CDR1 is MNHEY and CDR2 is SVGAGI in the germline V gene. This CDR3 region has 13 residues. The CDR3 DNA sequence: TGTGCCAGCAGTTACTCCCCAACCTCTGAAGCTTTCTTT. Encoded protein: CASSYSPTSEAFF.

This chain uses TRBV7-9 with TRBJ2-7; D tentatively fits TRBD1 or TRBD2 (5 bases each). The CDR3 length is 15 residues. Germline V lookup: CDR1 SEHNR, CDR2 FQNEAQ (reference sequence). V dropped 6 bases and J dropped 3 bases, with 18 bases sitting between them. CDR3 amino acids: CASSSTGTAVYEQYF. CDR3 in DNA: TGTGCCAGCAGTTCAACCGGGACCGCAGTCTACGAGCAGTACTTC.

This clone turned up a few times. The J gene is TRBJ1-3, the V gene TRBV7-9; no definite D call. The germline gives CDR1 SEHNR, CDR2 FQNEAQ (reference sequence). The germline V and J ends were trimmed by 5 bases and 0 bases, with 14 bases remaining between them. The CDR3 sequence is 16 residues long. This chain's CDR3 is CASSGKRRISGNTIYF. CDR3 coding DNA: TGTGCCAGCAGCGGGAAACGACGGATCTCTGGAAACACCATATATTTT.

This clone was recorded a few times. The chain carries TRBV19 and TRBJ1-6; D unclear. The CDR3 has 17 residues. Germline V gene sequence: CDR1 LNHDA, CDR2 SQIVND (reference sequence). Trimming shortened V by 7 bases and J by 1 base, and 17 bases separated the two germline ends. As DNA, the CDR3 is TGTGCCAGTACTTACGCAGCTATGGGGTCCTATAATTCACCCCTCCACTTT. Amino acid sequence: CASTYAAMGSYNSPLHF.

This sequence joins TRBV5-1 and TRBJ2-6; perhaps D is TRBD1 or TRBD2 (5 bases each). This CDR3 has 16 residues. Germline V gene data show CDR1 as SGHRS and CDR2 as YFSETQ. V was shortened by 4 bases and J by 0 bases, with 11 bases between the two germline ends. The CDR3 DNA is TGCGCCAGCAGCGGGGGTGGAGCCTCTGGGGCCAACGTCCTGACTTTC. Its translation: CASSGGGASGANVLTF.